This T cell receptor (beta chain) comes out of a study of CXCR3-negative and CXCR3-positive naive CD8 T cells. 5' RACE with UMI labels generated the TRB cDNA libraries. TCRdb reanalyzed the 5' RACE reads, giving one entry per CDR3 protein sequence and no DNA. Here the sample table reports 150,000 or so distinct CDR3 sequences. General study points: Surface CD5 was comparable between naive subsets; TCR strength was inferred from TRB CDR3 properties. Memory CD8+ T cell repertoires were far less diverse than both naive subsets.

Points on this clonotype: Its specificity is not known.

250,000 to 300,000 cells per CD8+ T cell subset were flow-sorted in triplicate. Sequencing was performed on naive CXCR3- CD8+ T cells from blood. Subset given: CD45RO-CCR7+CD27+CD95- naive CD8+ T cells lacking CXCR3 (TNR3-). This TCR derives from a human donor in good health. Some clones in this sample may be carry-over from other donors' samples.

CDR3 residues: CASSSYLAGTSTDTQYF. The chain couples TRBV28 to TRBJ2-3; TCRdb selects TRBD2, and the lack of DNA leaves this call unchecked. The CDR3 length is 17 residues. Germline values: CDR1 MDHEN, CDR2 SYDVKM.